One sample yielded the 7 T cell receptor beta chains listed below, sequenced in a study of long-term antiretroviral therapy in people with HIV. Assay version v3.0 of immunoSEQ was used, and it was run at survey level. Profiled with immunoSEQ multiplex PCR; TCRdb holds only in-frame clones, not every one. The data show some 28,000 clones, approximately 95% seen once. Sample: unsorted PBMCs, taken 5.3 years after starting antiretroviral therapy. The receptors were gathered from a man in his forties or fifties with HIV.

The chain has TRBV5-1 and TRBJ1-1; D is perhaps TRBD1 (6 bases). The germline V gene has CDR1 SGHRS and CDR2 YFSETQ. CDR3 length: 14 residues. Trimming took off 3 bases at V and 3 bases at J, with 12 bases between the two ends. The CDR3 nucleotides are TGCGCCAGCAGCTCCGGGGGGGCGGACACTGAAGCTTTCTTT. Translation: CASSSGGADTEAFF.

The CDR3 sequence: CASRGPNQPQHF. Written as DNA, the CDR3 is TGTGCCAGCAGGGGCCCCAATCAGCCCCAGCATTTT. The chain has TRBV6-5 and TRBJ1-5; D is uncertain. The CDR3 is made up of 12 amino acids. V lost 6 bases, J lost 3 bases, and 6 bases lay in between. Germline CDR1 MNHEY, CDR2 SVGAGI.

This CDR3 is CATLAGVSYEQYF. CDR3 nucleotide sequence: TGTGCCACCTTAGCGGGGGTTTCGTACGAGCAGTACTTC. The chain is built from TRBV10-3 and TRBJ2-7; the match to TRBD2 covers 9 bases. Germline values: CDR1 ENHRY, CDR2 SYGVKD. The J segment lost 4 bases and the V segment lost 10 bases, leaving 8 bases of the junction unmatched. The CDR3 covers 13 residues.

The rearrangement links TRBV28 to TRBJ1-2, with TRBD1 identical over 11 bases. This CDR3 is built from 14 residues. The V segment lost 6 bases and the J segment 4 bases; nucleotides outside the gene matches: 4. Germline CDR1 MDHEN, CDR2 SYDVKM. The CDR3 loop is CASSRTGGGYGYTF. In nucleotides, the CDR3 is TGTGCCAGCAGCCGGACAGGGGGCGGCTATGGCTACACCTTC.

Written as DNA, the CDR3 is TGTGCCAGCAGCTCCGGACAGACTATCTATGGCTACACCTTC. Protein sequence: CASSSGQTIYGYTF. The chain combines TRBV5-4 with TRBJ1-2; possibly TRBD1 for D (6 bases). The germline V gene encodes CDR1 SGHNT and CDR2 YYREEE (reference sequence). V was clipped by 3 bases and J by 4 bases, with 13 bases between them. The CDR3 consists of 14 residues.

This rearrangement joins TRBV19 to TRBJ1-5; 9 bases map to TRBD1. V lost 7 bases, J lost 2 bases, and 6 bases stayed unmatched. The CDR3 runs to 15 residues. Germline V gives CDR1 LNHDA, CDR2 SQIVND (reference sequence). The CDR3 sequence: CASIQGARGNQPQHF. The DNA of the CDR3 is TGTGCCAGTATACAGGGGGCGCGGGGCAATCAGCCCCAGCATTTT.

The rearrangement joins TRBV27 to TRBJ1-1; 9 bases align to TRBD1. Germline V gene lookup returns CDR1 MNHEY and CDR2 SMNVEV (reference sequence). CDR3 length equals 14 residues. V shed 4 bases and J 0 bases; nucleotides not matched to a gene: 0. The CDR3 region is CASSWDRVNTEAFF. DNA for the CDR3: TGTGCCAGCAGTTGGGACAGGGTGAACACTGAAGCTTTCTTT.